Listed below are T cell receptor beta chains from one sample, sequenced in a study of neurological immune-mediated disorders. MiXCR, run by TCRdb on the 5' RACE reads, gives a single entry per CDR3 protein. The sample lists roughly 65,000 distinct CDR3 sequences, around 5.1% occurring once. The specimen sequenced was PBMCs. All receptors come from a human donor with multiple sclerosis. The donor label of this sample is uncertain. CDR3s include the opening cysteine and the closing phenylalanine or tryptophan. A D gene is named only where the DNA matches it firmly. Clone sizes are given selectively: once, few, many, or a class where the clone is expanded.

>NA|TRBV5-1|TRBJ2-3|many
CASSLDWPSTDTQYF
TGCGCCAGCAGCTTGGACTGGCCCAGCACAGATACGCAGTATTTT
>NA|TRBV5-5|TRBJ2-1|many
CASSLAAGRNNEQFF
TGTGCCAGCAGCTTGGCGGCGGGGCGAAATAATGAGCAGTTCTTC
>NA|TRBV5-1|TRBJ1-6|many
CASRIGTGWGSPLHF
TGCGCCAGCAGAATCGGTACAGGGTGGGGGTCACCCCTCCACTTT
>NA|TRBV7-3|TRBJ2-2|few
CASSSSAANTGELFF
TGTGCCAGCAGCTCTAGCGCCGCGAACACCGGGGAGCTGTTTTTT
>NA|TRBV18|TRBJ2-6|many
CASSPLSLSAEVFSGANVLTF
TGTGCCAGCTCACCACTAAGCTTGTCGGCAGAAGTTTTCTCTGGGGCCAACGTCCTGACTTTC
>TRBD1|TRBV3-1|TRBJ1-2|many
CASSRPGTGGKRDGYTF
TGTGCCAGCAGCCGACCCGGGACAGGGGGCAAGAGGGATGGCTACACCTTC
>TRBD1|TRBV19|TRBJ1-5|many
CASSPTGGRDQPQHF
TGTGCCAGTAGTCCAACAGGGGGTAGGGATCAGCCCCAGCATTTT
>NA|TRBV5-5|TRBJ1-1|once
CASSLEGTEAFF
TGTGCCAGCAGCTTGGAGGGGACTGAAGCTTTCTTT
>NA|TRBV7-8|TRBJ2-1|few
CASSLALRWVGNEQFF
TGTGCCAGCAGCTTAGCGCTACGGTGGGTTGGTAATGAGCAGTTCTTC
>NA|TRBV10-3|TRBJ1-1|many
CAISESRVGNTEAFF
TGTGCCATCAGTGAGTCCCGGGTTGGGAACACTGAAGCTTTCTTT
>NA|TRBV7-9|TRBJ2-1|many
CASSFPKNEQFF
TGTGCCAGCAGCTTCCCCAAGAATGAGCAGTTCTTC
>TRBD1|TRBV20-1|TRBJ1-2|many
CSAEDRGRRANYGYTF
TGCAGTGCTGAGGACAGGGGGCGCCGAGCTAACTATGGCTACACCTTC
>NA|TRBV5-6|TRBJ2-1|many
CASSLAILDFNNEQFF
TGTGCCAGCAGCTTGGCCATATTAGACTTCAACAATGAGCAGTTCTTC
>TRBD1|TRBV5-1|TRBJ2-7|many
CASSQTGNNEQYF
TGCGCCAGCAGCCAGACAGGGAATAACGAGCAGTACTTC
>NA|TRBV5-4|TRBJ1-1|many
CASFLGGPNTEAFF
TGTGCCAGCTTCCTCGGGGGGCCCAACACTGAAGCTTTCTTT
>TRBD1|TRBV10-3|TRBJ2-7|NA
CAISAAGTEPYEQYF
TGTGCCATCAGTGCTGCCGGGACAGAACCCTACGAGCAGTACTTC
>TRBD1|TRBV7-9|TRBJ2-7|NA
CASSLAAGGPGGEQYF
TGTGCCAGCAGCTTAGCAGCAGGGGGCCCCGGAGGGGAGCAGTACTTC
>NA|TRBV7-2|TRBJ2-3|many
CASSRDFGTDTQYF
TGTGCCAGCAGCCGGGACTTTGGCACAGATACGCAGTATTTT
>NA|TRBV29-1|TRBJ2-3|many
CSVEETSLQYF
TGCAGCGTTGAGGAGACTAGTTTGCAATATTTT
>TRBD2|TRBV29-1|TRBJ2-1|once
CSVGTTGRGGSYNDQFF
TGCAGCGTTGGTACCACTGGACGGGGGGGCTCCTACAATGATCAGTTCTTC
>TRBD2|TRBV5-1|TRBJ2-1|many
CASSFSLAGGNEQFF
TGCGCCAGCAGCTTTAGTCTAGCGGGGGGAAATGAGCAGTTCTTC
>TRBD1|TRBV12-3/TRBV12-4|TRBJ1-3|many
CASSFIAGTGGLTSGNTIYF
TGTGCCAGCAGTTTCATCGCCGGGACAGGGGGATTAACCTCTGGAAACACCATATATTTT
>TRBD2|TRBV5-1|TRBJ2-7|many
CASSLAGGVRVYF
TGCGCCAGCAGCTTGGCTGGGGGGGTTCGGGTGTACTTC
>TRBD2|TRBV5-1|TRBJ2-3|many
CASSRAGGPTDTQYF
TGCGCCAGCAGCCGAGCGGGGGGGCCCACAGATACGCAGTATTTT
>NA|TRBV20-1|TRBJ2-3|many
CSARLTDTQYF
TGCAGTGCTAGACTAACAGATACGCAGTATTTT
>NA|TRBV30|TRBJ1-2|NA
CAWISGDGTNYGYTF
TGTGCCTGGATATCAGGGGATGGGACTAACTATGGCTACACCTTC
>NA|TRBV12-3/TRBV12-4|TRBJ1-5|many
CASSFQVNQPQHF
TGTGCCAGCAGTTTTCAGGTAAATCAGCCCCAGCATTTT
>TRBD1|TRBV5-5|TRBJ1-5|many
CASSHYRGVDQPQHF
TGTGCCAGCAGCCATTACAGGGGAGTCGATCAGCCCCAGCATTTT
>NA|TRBV5-1|TRBJ2-1|many
CASSSQTSDWHNEQFF
TGCGCCAGCAGCTCCCAAACTAGTGACTGGCACAATGAGCAGTTCTTC
>NA|TRBV5-1|TRBJ2-7|many
CASSPWTVVYEQYF
TGCGCCAGCAGCCCCTGGACGGTTGTCTACGAGCAGTACTTC
>NA|TRBV2|TRBJ1-6|many
CASSENYSPLHF
TGTGCCAGCAGTGAAAACTATTCACCCCTCCACTTT
>NA|TRBV27|TRBJ2-1|NA
CASGLSSYNEQFF
TGTGCCAGTGGCTTGAGCTCCTACAATGAGCAGTTCTTC
>NA|TRBV11-3|TRBJ2-2|many
CASSFGPSTGELFF
TGTGCCAGCAGCTTTGGCCCTTCCACCGGGGAGCTGTTTTTT
>NA|TRBV3-1|TRBJ2-7|many
CASSQDLTRSSYEQYF
TGTGCCAGCAGCCAAGATCTTACCAGATCCTCCTACGAGCAGTACTTC
>TRBD1|TRBV29-1|TRBJ2-5|many
CSVSAGGKETQYF
TGCAGCGTTTCGGCAGGGGGCAAAGAGACCCAGTACTTC
>NA|TRBV20-1|TRBJ1-5|many
CSARGVAGDGQPQHF
TGCAGTGCTAGAGGGGTGGCAGGGGATGGGCAGCCCCAGCATTTT
>NA|TRBV29-1|TRBJ2-1|many
CSVAGGHNSYNEQFF
TGCAGCGTTGCCGGGGGCCATAACTCCTACAATGAGCAGTTCTTC
>NA|TRBV20-1|TRBJ1-2|many
CSVSTNYGYTF
TGCAGTGTGAGCACGAACTATGGCTACACCTTC
>TRBD1|TRBV23-1|TRBJ2-7|few
CASRGQGVYEQYF
TGCGCCAGCAGGGGGCAGGGGGTTTACGAGCAGTACTTC
>NA|TRBV11-2|TRBJ1-6|many
CASSGLRPLRNSPLHF
TGTGCCAGCAGCGGCTTGAGACCCCTTAGGAATTCACCCCTCCACTTT
>NA|TRBV4-3|TRBJ1-2|NA
CASSQGPGHGYTF
TGCGCCAGCAGCCAAGGGCCAGGACATGGCTACACCTTC
>NA|TRBV12-3/TRBV12-4|TRBJ1-5|many
CASSQPGPNQPQHF
TGTGCCAGCAGCCAACCGGGACCCAATCAGCCCCAGCATTTT
>NA|TRBV3-1|TRBJ1-1|many
CASSQTGQWDTEAFF
TGTGCCAGCAGCCAAACAGGACAGTGGGACACTGAAGCTTTCTTT
>NA|TRBV3-1|TRBJ1-2|many
CASSQGPQAYGYTF
TGTGCCAGCAGCCAAGGTCCGCAGGCCTATGGCTACACCTTC
>NA|TRBV12-3/TRBV12-4|TRBJ2-7|many
CASSYRGPYEQYF
TGTGCCAGCAGTTACCGGGGCCCCTACGAGCAGTACTTC
>TRBD1|TRBV15|TRBJ1-6|many
CATSRATGDNSPLHF
TGTGCCACCAGCAGAGCGACAGGGGACAATTCACCCCTCCACTTT
>NA|TRBV5-1|TRBJ1-1|many
CASSPRRALSTEAFF
TGCGCCAGCAGCCCGAGGAGGGCATTAAGCACTGAAGCTTTCTTT
>TRBD1|TRBV5-5|TRBJ1-1|many
CASSWGQGAGTEAFF
TGTGCCAGCAGCTGGGGACAGGGGGCAGGCACTGAAGCTTTCTTT
>TRBD1|TRBV18|TRBJ2-7|NA
CASSTGTGNSYEQYF
TGTGCCAGCTCTACCGGGACAGGGAACTCCTACGAGCAGTACTTC
>NA|TRBV5-1|TRBJ2-3|many
CASSLDPASTDTQYF
TGCGCCAGCAGCTTGGATCCAGCTAGCACAGATACGCAGTATTTT
>NA|TRBV12-3/TRBV12-4|TRBJ2-3|many
CASSFHPLTDTQYF
TGTGCCAGCAGTTTTCACCCCCTCACAGATACGCAGTATTTT
>NA|TRBV11-2|TRBJ1-3|many
CASSPKNGQGNTIYF
TGTGCCAGCAGCCCCAAGAATGGACAGGGAAACACCATATATTTT
>NA|TRBV7-9|TRBJ2-1|many
CASSFKGTAYNEQFF
TGTGCCAGCAGCTTCAAAGGGACGGCCTACAATGAGCAGTTCTTC
>TRBD1|TRBV6-2/TRBV6-3|TRBJ1-4|many
CASRRTGSEKLFF
TGTGCCAGCAGACGGACAGGGAGTGAAAAACTGTTTTTT
>NA|TRBV6-6|TRBJ2-7|many
CASSSVSYEQYF
TGTGCCAGCAGTTCCGTCTCCTACGAGCAGTACTTC
>NA|TRBV7-6|TRBJ2-2|many
CASSPINTGTGELFF
TGTGCCAGCAGCCCAATAAATACAGGGACCGGGGAGCTGTTTTTT
>NA|TRBV7-8|TRBJ2-6|many
CASSLWLGEGWSGANVLTF
TGTGCCAGCAGCTTGTGGCTCGGAGAGGGTTGGTCTGGGGCCAACGTCCTGACTTTC
>TRBD1|TRBV5-1|TRBJ1-6|many
CASSLQGDNSPLHF
TGCGCCAGCAGCTTACAGGGGGATAATTCACCCCTCCACTTT
>NA|TRBV6-5|TRBJ1-2|few
CASSNSGYGGYTF
TGTGCCAGCAGCAACTCAGGGTACGGTGGCTACACCTTC